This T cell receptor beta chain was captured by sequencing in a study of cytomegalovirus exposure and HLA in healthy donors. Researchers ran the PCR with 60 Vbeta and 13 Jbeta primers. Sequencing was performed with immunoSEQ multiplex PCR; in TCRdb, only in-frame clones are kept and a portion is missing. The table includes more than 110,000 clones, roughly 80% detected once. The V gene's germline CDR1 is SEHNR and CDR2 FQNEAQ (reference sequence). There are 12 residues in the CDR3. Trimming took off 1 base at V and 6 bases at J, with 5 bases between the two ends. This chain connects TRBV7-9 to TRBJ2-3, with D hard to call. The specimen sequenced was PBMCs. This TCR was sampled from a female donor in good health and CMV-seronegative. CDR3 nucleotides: TGTGCCAGCAGCTTAGACGCGGATACGCAGTATTTT. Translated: CASSLDADTQYF.